In this sample, the clone carrying this T cell receptor (beta chain) turned up many times. These data originate in a study of T-cell reconstitution after alpha-beta-depleted transplantation in children. It was with unique molecular identifiers that the TCRbeta library was prepared. TCRdb re-called the PCR reads through MiXCR, storing one row per CDR3 protein. Of around 400,000 distinct CDR3 sequences listed, about 20% are singletons. The CDR3 is 16 amino acids. In germline, CDR1 is LGHNA, CDR2 YNFKEQ. J lost 4 bases, V lost 0 bases, and 6 bases had no gene match. The chain employs TRBV4-2 and TRBJ2-7, with 10 nucleotides matching TRBD2. This receptor was identified in a human donor who donated a stem cell graft to a child with acute myeloid leukemia. The source was PBMCs from the stem cell graft donor, collected from the stem cell graft. In nucleotides, the CDR3 is TGTGCCAGCAGCCAAGAGGCTAGCGGGAGAAGTTACGAGCAGTACTTC. Translation gives CASSQEASGRSYEQYF.